Shown below are 20 T cell receptor beta chains from a single sample sequenced in a study of CD8+ T cells in alopecia areata (dated by TCRdb to 2016 to 2018). The sample's time point label, in plain terms: baseline before oral tofacitinib. The library relied on the immunoSEQ multiplex PCR assay. RNA was extracted from all samples and reverse transcribed into cDNA, which served as template for TCR sequencing. TCRdb provides this immuneACCESS table in a form limited to in-frame rearrangements. Some clones are lacking; in checked studies, under half of them reflect an unresolved V gene, and why the rest are absent is not known. The table for this sample lists about 56,000 clones; almost 97% of them were counted only once. About 26% of the sample comes from the top ten. The sample here was CD8+ T cells sorted from blood, taken at week 0. These receptors came from a human donor with alopecia areata.

The chain uses TRBV5-1 and TRBJ2-5; 9 bases agree with TRBD2. V was pared by 0 bases and J by 2 bases, with 11 bases of the junction left unmatched. The CDR3 loop spans 18 amino acids. Germline V lookup: CDR1 SGHRS, CDR2 YFSETQ. CDR3 sequence reads: CASSLESGGLMTQETQYF. In nucleotides, the CDR3 is TGCGCCAGCAGCTTGGAAAGCGGGGGGTTAATGACACAAGAGACCCAGTACTTC.

This chain links TRBV18 with TRBJ2-2, with 7 bases that match TRBD2. This CDR3 is built from 14 residues. The V gene's germline CDR1 is KGHSH and CDR2 LQKENI. V lost 2 bases and J lost 7; bases outside the gene matches: 4. The CDR3 loop reads CASSPDTSVGELFF. CDR3 nucleotide sequence: TGTGCCAGCTCACCAGACACTAGCGTCGGGGAGCTGTTTTTT.

J is TRBJ2-1 and V is TRBV14; 12 bases are shared with TRBD2. In germline, CDR1 is SGHDN, CDR2 FVKESK. With 4 bases clipped from V and 8 bases from J, the junction kept 6 bases outside the gene matches. The CDR3 contains 15 residues. CDR3 region: CASSLASGGGHEQFF. The CDR3 DNA is TGTGCCAGCAGCCTCGCTAGCGGGGGGGGCCATGAGCAGTTCTTC. Looking up the rest from reference TRBV14 and TRBJ2-1 gives the full variable domain: EAGVTQFPSHSVIEKGQTVTLRCDPISGHDNLYWYRRVMGKEIKFLLHFVKESKQDESGMPNNRFLAERTGGTYSTLKVQPAELEDSGVYFCASSLASGGGHEQFFGPGTRLTVL.

The chain joins TRBV2 to TRBJ1-2, with D uncertain. Germline values: CDR1 SNHLY, CDR2 FYNNEI. The CDR3 length is 13 residues. Trimming removed 6 bases at V and 1 base at J, with 9 bases between. Here the CDR3 DNA reads TGTGCCAGCAGGGGAACAAGTAACTATGGCTACACCTTC. Translating it yields CASRGTSNYGYTF.

The chain is built from TRBV7-6 and TRBJ2-7; D is unclear. Trimming stripped 3 bases from V and 0 bases from J, with 6 bases between. The germline CDR1 and CDR2 sequences are SGHVS and FNYEAQ. CDR3 size: 13 residues. The DNA for the CDR3 is TGTGCCAGCAGCTTTGGGGACTCCTACGAGCAGTACTTC. Protein product: CASSFGDSYEQYF.

The chain employs TRBV29-1 and TRBJ2-5; 7 bases are a match to TRBD1. This CDR3 has 13 residues. Germline V gene sequence: CDR1 SQVTM, CDR2 ANQGSEA. The V and J ends lost 3 bases and 2 bases, in that order; junction bases with no gene match: 3. The CDR3 DNA sequence: TGCAGCGTTGATGGGACAGCACAAGAGACCCAGTACTTC. Amino acid sequence: CSVDGTAQETQYF.

J is TRBJ2-3 and V is TRBV7-2; TRBD2 matches at 7 bases. The ends lost 4 bases at V and 2 bases at J; junction bases unmatched: 9. This CDR3 is built from 16 residues. Germline V gene lookup returns CDR1 SGHTA and CDR2 FQGNSA. This CDR3 reads CASSSRKRGFTDTQYF. The CDR3 DNA sequence: TGTGCCAGCAGCTCTCGTAAGCGGGGATTCACAGATACGCAGTATTTT.

This clone turned up a few times. V gene TRBV25-1 combines with J gene TRBJ1-1; D call uncertain. V was clipped by 8 bases and J by 7 bases, with 11 bases between them. The CDR3 consists of 11 residues. CDR1 is MGHDK, CDR2 SYGVNS, per germline. As DNA, the CDR3 is TGTGCCAGCGGGCCCCGGCTTGAAGCTTTCTTT. Translation gives CASGPRLEAFF. Drawing the rest from reference TRBV25-1 and TRBJ1-1, the complete variable domain is EADIYQTPRYLVIGTGKKITLECSQTMGHDKMYWYQQDPGMELHLIHYSYGVNSTEKGDLSSESTVSRIRTEHFPLTLESARPSHTSQYLCASGPRLEAFFGQGTRLTVV.

This sequence joins TRBV19 and TRBJ2-7; unclear D gene. The CDR3 loop spans 14 amino acids. The germline V gene encodes CDR1 LNHDA and CDR2 SQIVND (reference sequence). V was cut by 4 bases and J by 3 bases, with 13 bases left in between. For the CDR3, the DNA is TGTGCCAGTAGTACCCGGTGGGCCGTCTACGAGCAGTACTTC. Encoded protein: CASSTRWAVYEQYF.

CDR3 bases: TGTGCCAGCATTAGCGGGGGCGCGAACACCGGGGAGCTGTTTTTT. Translated, it gives CASISGGANTGELFF. This chain joins TRBV30 and TRBJ2-2; TRBD2 matches 9 bases. Looked up from germline, CDR1 is GTSNPN and CDR2 is SVGIG (reference sequence). J lost 0 bases, V lost 8 bases, and 7 bases had no gene match. This CDR3 comprises 15 residues.

This clone is deemed medium-sized. V gene TRBV4-3 combines with J gene TRBJ2-2; 11 positions match TRBD2. J lost 4 bases, V lost 1 base, and 5 bases had no gene match. This CDR3 has 17 residues. CDR1 LGHNA and CDR2 YSLEER come from the germline V gene. The CDR3 bases are TGCGCCAGCAGCCAAGTGGCTAGCGGGGGGTCCACCGGGGAGCTGTTTTTT. This codes for CASSQVASGGSTGELFF.

This sequence joins TRBV4-2 and TRBJ2-3; weak D call: TRBD1 (6 bases). Germline-derived CDR1 and CDR2 are LGHNA and YNFKEQ. V lost 0 bases, J lost 1 base, and 11 bases lay in between. This CDR3 is 16 amino acids long. CDR3 coding DNA: TGTGCCAGCAGCCAAGATTGGGGACACCGCACAGATACGCAGTATTTT. This codes for CASSQDWGHRTDTQYF.

The chain uses TRBV29-1 and TRBJ2-7, with TRBD2 as a possible D gene (5 bases). The germline CDR1 and CDR2 sequences are SQVTM and ANQGSEA. The CDR3 contains 14 residues. The V end lost 5 bases, the J end lost 2 bases, and 16 bases lay between the germline ends. The CDR3 reads CSVLSRDGAYEQYF. The CDR3, as DNA: TGCAGCGTTCTGAGTCGCGACGGGGCCTACGAGCAGTACTTC.

The rearrangement links TRBV4-1 to TRBJ2-7; D is possibly TRBD2 (5 bases). V was pared by 1 base and J by 3 bases, with 13 bases between. CDR1 is MGHRA, CDR2 YSYEKL, per germline. CDR3 size: 15 residues. CDR3 sequence (DNA): TGCGCCAGCAGCCAAGCTGGAAGCGGAGGCTACGAGCAGTACTTC. Its translation is CASSQAGSGGYEQYF.

The chain is built from TRBV19 and TRBJ1-2; 7 positions agree with TRBD1. V lost 5 bases to trimming and J lost 8 bases; unmatched junction nucleotides: 17. The V gene's germline CDR1 is LNHDA and CDR2 SQIVND (reference sequence). The CDR3 loop spans 16 amino acids. The CDR3 nucleotides are TGTGCCAGTAGTCCAGAACCGAGGACAGGCTGGCTGGGCTACACCTTC. Translation gives CASSPEPRTGWLGYTF.

The genes are TRBV25-1 and TRBJ2-1, with D perhaps matching TRBD1 (5 bases). The CDR3 extends over 15 amino acids. V lost 0 bases and J 7 bases, leaving 13 bases between the germline ends. Germline values: CDR1 MGHDK, CDR2 SYGVNS. The CDR3 region is CASSEYGTGGNEQFF. The CDR3 DNA follows: TGTGCCAGCAGTGAATACGGAACAGGCGGTAATGAGCAGTTCTTC.

The chain carries TRBV7-9 and TRBJ2-3, with a tentative D call TRBD1 (5 bases). This CDR3 is built from 15 residues. The germline V and J ends were trimmed by 3 bases and 2 bases, with 12 bases remaining between them. Germline V gene data show CDR1 as SEHNR and CDR2 as FQNEAQ (reference sequence). CDR3 in amino acids: CASSLGQGITDTQYF. CDR3 bases: TGTGCCAGCAGCTTGGGGCAGGGAATCACAGATACGCAGTATTTT. Variable domain in full (rest from reference TRBV7-9 and TRBJ2-3): DTGVSQNPRHKITKRGQNVTFRCDPISEHNRLYWYRQTLGQGPEFLTYFQNEAQLEKSRLLSDRFSAERPKGSFSTLEIQRTEQGDSAMYLCASSLGQGITDTQYFGPGTRLTVL.

In the case of this clone: The sample carries other DNA sequences with the same CDR3. This rearrangement joins TRBV2 to TRBJ2-7; no reliable D call. The CDR3 length is 14 residues. Trimming took 4 bases from V and 4 from J, leaving 14 bases between them. Germline loops: CDR1 SNHLY, CDR2 FYNNEI. Written as DNA, the CDR3 is TGTGCCAGCAGTGTTCGGCTAGTCGGTTACGAGCAGTACTTC. This sequence encodes CASSVRLVGYEQYF.

This clone was seen just once. The chain combines TRBV6-6 with TRBJ2-7, with 10 bases matching TRBD2. CDR3 size: 14 residues. Germline trimming cut 4 bases from V and 3 bases from J; bases unmatched to any gene: 3. The germline gives CDR1 MNHNY, CDR2 SVGAGI (reference sequence). CDR3 protein: CASSLAGGRYEQYF. DNA for the CDR3: TGTGCCAGCAGTTTAGCGGGGGGACGCTACGAGCAGTACTTC.

V usage is TRBV9 and J usage is TRBJ1-6; unclear D gene. Germline CDR1 is SGDLS and CDR2 is YYNGEE. The CDR3 extends over 13 amino acids. Trimming removed 4 bases from V and 8 bases from J, with 10 bases in between. In DNA, the CDR3 is TGTGCCAGCAGCAGGAGACGGGATTCACCCCTCCACTTT. It yields the protein CASSRRRDSPLHF.